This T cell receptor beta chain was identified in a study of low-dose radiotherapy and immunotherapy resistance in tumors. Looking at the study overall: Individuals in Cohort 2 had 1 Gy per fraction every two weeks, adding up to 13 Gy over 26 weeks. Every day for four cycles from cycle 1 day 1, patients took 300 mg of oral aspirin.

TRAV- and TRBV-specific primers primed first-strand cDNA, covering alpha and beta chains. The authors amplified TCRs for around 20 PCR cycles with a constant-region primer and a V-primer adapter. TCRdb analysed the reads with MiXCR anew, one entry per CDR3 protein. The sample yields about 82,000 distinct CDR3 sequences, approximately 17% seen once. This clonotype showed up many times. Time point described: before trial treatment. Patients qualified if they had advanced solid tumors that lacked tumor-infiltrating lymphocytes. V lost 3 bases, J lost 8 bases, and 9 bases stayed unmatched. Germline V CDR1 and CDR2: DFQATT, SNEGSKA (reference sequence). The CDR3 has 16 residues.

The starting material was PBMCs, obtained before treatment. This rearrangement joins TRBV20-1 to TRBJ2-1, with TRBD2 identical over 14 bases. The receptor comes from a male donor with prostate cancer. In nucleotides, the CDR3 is TGCAGTGCTAGTTTGACTAGCGGGAGGGCCGGAGATGAGCAGTTCTTC. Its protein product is CSASLTSGRAGDEQFF.